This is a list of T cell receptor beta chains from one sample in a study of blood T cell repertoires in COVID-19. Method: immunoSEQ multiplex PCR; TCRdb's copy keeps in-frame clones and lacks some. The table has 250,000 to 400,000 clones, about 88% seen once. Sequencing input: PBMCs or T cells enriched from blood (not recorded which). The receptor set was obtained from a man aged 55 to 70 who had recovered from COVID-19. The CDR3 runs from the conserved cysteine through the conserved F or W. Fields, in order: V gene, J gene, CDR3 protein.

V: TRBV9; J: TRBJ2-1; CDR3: CASSGHRGETYNEQFF
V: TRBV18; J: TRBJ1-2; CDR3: CASSPTSTGNYGYTF
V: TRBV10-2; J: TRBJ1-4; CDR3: CASSDFEDRGFEKLFF
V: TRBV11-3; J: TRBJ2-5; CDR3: CASSLGGRTGTETQYF
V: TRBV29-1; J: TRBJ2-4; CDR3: CSVVTIETGGAKNIQYF
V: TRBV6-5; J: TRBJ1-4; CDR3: CASRDREVRVGKLFF
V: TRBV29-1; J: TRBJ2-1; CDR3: CSVERSYNEQFF
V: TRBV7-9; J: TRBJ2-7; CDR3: CASSGNPGTPSSYEQYF
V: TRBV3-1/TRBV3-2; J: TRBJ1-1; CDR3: CASSQVFGNTEAFF
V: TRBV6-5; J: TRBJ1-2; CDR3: CASSPGGGGGYTF